These 15 T cell receptor beta chains came from one sample sequenced in a study of monozygotic twins with inflammatory bowel disease. TCRdb reprocessed the 5' RACE reads and keeps a single row for each CDR3 protein, giving no DNA. The data include approximately 110,000 distinct CDR3 sequences; the top ten clones carry roughly an eighth. Sequencing used blood. The receptors originated from a human donor with ulcerative colitis or Crohn's disease, or a healthy co-twin of an affected twin (not recorded which).

The chain joins TRBV6-6 to TRBJ1-2; the D call from TCRdb, TRBD1, cannot be confirmed without DNA. The CDR3 length is 13 residues. CDR1 and CDR2 (germline): MNHNY, SVGAGI (reference sequence). Here the CDR3 reads CASRDGTFYGYTF.

The chain combines TRBV29-1 with TRBJ2-7; TCRdb's D call of TRBD2 is untestable without DNA. This CDR3 spans 14 amino acids. Germline lookup yields CDR1 SQVTM and CDR2 ANQGSEA. CDR3 amino acids: CSVLGLAGVYEQYF.

The chain couples TRBV7-2 to TRBJ1-1. The CDR3 is 14 amino acids. CDR1 is SGHTA and CDR2 is FQGNSA in the germline V gene. The CDR3: CASSLGGGLNEAFF.

The V call is TRBV2, the J call TRBJ2-7; the TRBD1 assignment by TCRdb is unverifiable without DNA. The CDR3 totals 16 residues. The germline CDR1 and CDR2 sequences are SNHLY and FYNNEI. CDR3 region: CASSGPWTAPSGEQYF.

V usage is TRBV15 and J usage is TRBJ1-1; TCRdb designates TRBD1, a call that cannot be tested without DNA. The CDR3 extends over 13 amino acids. Looked up from germline, CDR1 is LNHNV and CDR2 is YYDKDF (reference sequence). The CDR3: CATSRDMGLEAFF.

J is TRBJ1-1 and V is TRBV5-1. Germline lookup yields CDR1 SGHRS and CDR2 YFSETQ. The CDR3 consists of 13 residues. The chain's CDR3 is CASSLALASEAFF.

The chain has TRBV19 and TRBJ2-2; the TCRdb call, TRBD1, lacks DNA for checking. The CDR3 totals 17 residues. The germline gives CDR1 LNHDA, CDR2 SQIVND (reference sequence). The CDR3: CASSRGTGGPNTGELFF.

The rearrangement uses TRBV20-1 and TRBJ2-1; without DNA, the TCRdb call of TRBD2 cannot be checked. CDR3 length: 14 amino acids. Germline lookup yields CDR1 DFQATT and CDR2 SNEGSKA (reference sequence). The CDR3 loop is CSACPGGSYNEQFF.

CDR3 amino acids: CASSPSGRGTEAFF. The chain couples TRBV18 to TRBJ1-1; TCRdb designates TRBD1, a call that cannot be tested without DNA. The germline V gene encodes CDR1 KGHSH and CDR2 LQKENI. The CDR3 totals 14 residues.

The gene calls are TRBV12-3 or TRBV12-4 and TRBJ2-2; with no DNA, the TCRdb D assignment of TRBD1 cannot be verified. This CDR3 comprises 15 residues. This CDR3 is CASSPPGGRDGELFF.

The rearrangement links TRBV12-3 or TRBV12-4 to TRBJ2-4; lacking DNA, the TRBD1 call made by TCRdb goes unchecked. The CDR3 has 14 amino acids. The CDR3 sequence is CASRGVRHKNIQYF.

This chain uses TRBV28 with TRBJ2-1; the TCRdb call, TRBD2, lacks DNA for checking. Looked up from germline, CDR1 is MDHEN and CDR2 is SYDVKM. CDR3 length: 16 residues. The CDR3 protein is CASSFLAFSSYNEQFF.

The chain joins TRBV7-3 to TRBJ2-5. The CDR3 spans 13 residues. Germline assignment: CDR1 SGHTA and CDR2 FQGTGA. CDR3: CASSLWGEETQYF.

The chain links TRBV4-2 to TRBJ2-2; TCRdb selects TRBD2, and the lack of DNA leaves this call unchecked. Per germline, CDR1 LGHNA and CDR2 YNFKEQ. This CDR3 has 16 amino acids. The CDR3 spells CASSLKQVRGAGELFF.

The rearrangement links TRBV25-1 to TRBJ2-7. Germline V CDR1 and CDR2: MGHDK, SYGVNS. This CDR3 is built from 11 residues. CDR3 sequence reads: CASRLTGEQYF.